This is a list of T cell receptor beta chains from one sample in a study of blood T cell repertoires in COVID-19. Clones were read by immunoSEQ multiplex PCR, and TCRdb kept only the in-frame ones, dropping some. Counted here are over 30,000 clones, 85% to 90% occurring once; the ten biggest clones make up around 10%. The specimen was peripheral blood. Receptors were obtained from a man in his 70s with acute or convalescent COVID-19. The CDR3 runs from the conserved cysteine through the conserved F or W. Fields, in order: J gene, D gene, clone size, V gene, CDR3 DNA, CDR3 protein. A D gene is named only where the DNA matches it firmly. Where a row states a size, it is once, few, many or the class of an expanded clone; other rows omit it.

j_call: TRBJ2-5; d_call: TRBD2; clone_size: -; v_call: TRBV5-4; cdr3_nt: TGTGCCAGCAGCTTGGCGGGAGGGGGGACCCAGTACTTC; cdr3_aa: CASSLAGGGTQYF
j_call: TRBJ1-1; d_call: TRBD1; clone_size: -; v_call: TRBV7-6; cdr3_nt: TGTGCCAGCAGCTTAGCGGACAGGTTTATGAACACTGAAGCTTTCTTT; cdr3_aa: CASSLADRFMNTEAFF
j_call: TRBJ2-1; d_call: -; clone_size: few; v_call: TRBV6-5; cdr3_nt: TGTGCCAGCAGTTCGGACTATCGAAGGGTTCGCAATGAGCAGTTCTTC; cdr3_aa: CASSSDYRRVRNEQFF
j_call: TRBJ2-7; d_call: TRBD1; clone_size: -; v_call: TRBV18; cdr3_nt: TGTGCCAGCTCACTTGGACAGGGGGAGCCCTACGAGCAGTACTTC; cdr3_aa: CASSLGQGEPYEQYF
j_call: TRBJ1-2; d_call: -; clone_size: -; v_call: TRBV7-9; cdr3_nt: TGTGCCAGCAGCTTAGCGCAGGCTTCCTACACCTTC; cdr3_aa: CASSLAQASYTF
j_call: TRBJ1-6; d_call: -; clone_size: -; v_call: TRBV6-7; cdr3_nt: TGTGCCAATAGACAGGTTTATAATTCACCCCTCCACTTT; cdr3_aa: CANRQVYNSPLHF
j_call: TRBJ1-1; d_call: -; clone_size: -; v_call: TRBV2; cdr3_nt: TGTGCCAGCAGTGAATGGACATTGGGGGGGACCAGCACTGAAGCTTTCTTT; cdr3_aa: CASSEWTLGGTSTEAFF
j_call: TRBJ1-1; d_call: TRBD1; clone_size: once; v_call: TRBV28; cdr3_nt: TGTGCCAGCAGTTTAATCTCGCAGGGGGGCACTGAAGCTTTCTTT; cdr3_aa: CASSLISQGGTEAFF
j_call: TRBJ2-3; d_call: -; clone_size: -; v_call: TRBV10-3; cdr3_nt: TGTGCCATCAGTGAGCCCTCTCGACTACTCACAGATACGCAGTATTTT; cdr3_aa: CAISEPSRLLTDTQYF
j_call: TRBJ2-2; d_call: TRBD1; clone_size: -; v_call: TRBV5-1; cdr3_nt: TGCGCCAGCAGCTTGACAGGGGGCCTCGGGGAGCTGTTTTTT; cdr3_aa: CASSLTGGLGELFF
j_call: TRBJ2-2; d_call: TRBD2; clone_size: -; v_call: TRBV10-2; cdr3_nt: TGCGCCAGCAGTCGCGCGGGAGATGGGGAGCTGTTTTTT; cdr3_aa: CASSRAGDGELFF
j_call: TRBJ1-4; d_call: -; clone_size: -; v_call: TRBV5-6; cdr3_nt: TGTGCCAGCAGCCCCCTTGGACTGCAAGAAAAACTGTTTTTT; cdr3_aa: CASSPLGLQEKLFF
j_call: TRBJ2-7; d_call: -; clone_size: once; v_call: TRBV7-9; cdr3_nt: TGTGCCAGCAGCTCGGGACTCCTTTCCTACGAGCAGTACTTC; cdr3_aa: CASSSGLLSYEQYF
j_call: TRBJ2-7; d_call: TRBD1; clone_size: -; v_call: TRBV7-2; cdr3_nt: TGTGCCAGCAGCTTGGGGCGGACAGGTATCTACGAGCAGTACTTC; cdr3_aa: CASSLGRTGIYEQYF
j_call: TRBJ1-2; d_call: -; clone_size: -; v_call: TRBV15; cdr3_nt: TGTGCCACCAGCAGAGGGGGGGGCGTCTATGGCTACACCTTC; cdr3_aa: CATSRGGGVYGYTF
j_call: TRBJ2-2; d_call: -; clone_size: -; v_call: TRBV9; cdr3_nt: TGTGCCAGCAGCGGATTACAGGAGACTCTAAACACCGGGGAGCTGTTTTTT; cdr3_aa: CASSGLQETLNTGELFF
j_call: TRBJ2-1; d_call: -; clone_size: -; v_call: TRBV24-1; cdr3_nt: TGTGCCACCAGTGATGCTGACAGTAGCTCCTACAATGAGCAGTTCTTC; cdr3_aa: CATSDADSSSYNEQFF
j_call: TRBJ2-4; d_call: -; clone_size: -; v_call: TRBV11-2; cdr3_nt: TGTGCCAGCAGCCTAGTCAAGGAGGGCATTCAGTACTTC; cdr3_aa: CASSLVKEGIQYF
j_call: TRBJ1-6; d_call: -; clone_size: once; v_call: TRBV3-1/TRBV3-2; cdr3_nt: TGTGCCAGCAGCCGAGGACAGTCATGGGGACTCCACTTT; cdr3_aa: CASSRGQSWGLHF
j_call: TRBJ2-1; d_call: TRBD1; clone_size: -; v_call: TRBV2; cdr3_nt: TGTGCCAGCAGTCTCTTAGGGGGCCCGGGGTTCTTC; cdr3_aa: CASSLLGGPGFF
j_call: TRBJ1-5; d_call: -; clone_size: -; v_call: TRBV21-1; cdr3_nt: TGTGCCAGCAGCATCTTGGCACCGTCAAATCAGCCCCAGCATTTT; cdr3_aa: CASSILAPSNQPQHF
j_call: TRBJ2-1; d_call: TRBD2; clone_size: once; v_call: TRBV24-1; cdr3_nt: TGTGCCACCAGTGATCCTAGCGGGAGGGCTTCAAATGAGCAGTTCTTC; cdr3_aa: CATSDPSGRASNEQFF
j_call: TRBJ2-1; d_call: -; clone_size: -; v_call: TRBV15; cdr3_nt: TGTGCCACCAGCAGTCGAGCAGAGCGAGGCGATGAGCAGTTCTTC; cdr3_aa: CATSSRAERGDEQFF
j_call: TRBJ2-3; d_call: -; clone_size: few; v_call: TRBV19; cdr3_nt: TGTGCCAGTAGTATAGTTGGAGCGTCGAACACAGATACGCAGTATTTT; cdr3_aa: CASSIVGASNTDTQYF
j_call: TRBJ1-1; d_call: TRBD1; clone_size: -; v_call: TRBV9; cdr3_nt: TGTGCCAGCAGCGCTGGGGACAGCATGAACACTGAAGCTTTCTTT; cdr3_aa: CASSAGDSMNTEAFF
j_call: TRBJ1-1; d_call: -; clone_size: -; v_call: TRBV19; cdr3_nt: TGTGCCACGAATGGGCAGGGTAAAGTCGACACTGAAGCTTTCTTT; cdr3_aa: CATNGQGKVDTEAFF
j_call: TRBJ2-3; d_call: TRBD2; clone_size: few; v_call: TRBV27; cdr3_nt: TGTGCCAGCAGTCCTCTAGCGGGAGGGCCAGATACGCAGTATTTT; cdr3_aa: CASSPLAGGPDTQYF
j_call: TRBJ1-1; d_call: TRBD1; clone_size: -; v_call: TRBV19; cdr3_nt: TGTGCCAGTAGTATAGATCACGGGGACAGACAAAACACTGAAGCTTTCTTT; cdr3_aa: CASSIDHGDRQNTEAFF
j_call: TRBJ2-3; d_call: TRBD2; clone_size: -; v_call: TRBV24-1; cdr3_nt: TGTGCCACCAGTGATTTGAGCGGGAGAGGCACAGATACGCAGTATTTT; cdr3_aa: CATSDLSGRGTDTQYF
j_call: TRBJ2-7; d_call: -; clone_size: once; v_call: TRBV28; cdr3_nt: TGTGCCAGCAGTTTCCCAACAGCTTCCTACGAGCAGTACTTC; cdr3_aa: CASSFPTASYEQYF
j_call: TRBJ2-1; d_call: -; clone_size: -; v_call: TRBV7-2; cdr3_nt: TGTGCCAGCAGCGCCCAACTAGGACGGAATGAGCAGTTCTTC; cdr3_aa: CASSAQLGRNEQFF
j_call: TRBJ1-1; d_call: -; clone_size: -; v_call: TRBV5-3; cdr3_nt: TGTGCCAGAAGGCGGGGGAACACTGAAGCTTTCTTT; cdr3_aa: CARRRGNTEAFF
j_call: TRBJ1-6; d_call: -; clone_size: -; v_call: TRBV5-5; cdr3_nt: TGTGCCAGCAGCTTGTCTGTGACAGTCGGTTCACCCCTCCACTTT; cdr3_aa: CASSLSVTVGSPLHF
j_call: TRBJ1-5; d_call: TRBD1; clone_size: -; v_call: TRBV6-6; cdr3_nt: TGTGCCAGCAGACCCGGACAGGGAAACCAGCATTTT; cdr3_aa: CASRPGQGNQHF
j_call: TRBJ1-5; d_call: -; clone_size: -; v_call: TRBV7-9; cdr3_nt: TGTGCCAGCAGCTTGGGAGGGAACAATCAGCCCCAGCATTTT; cdr3_aa: CASSLGGNNQPQHF